This TCR beta chain was sequenced during a study of blood T cell repertoires in COVID-19. Using immunoSEQ multiplex PCR, the repertoire was profiled, and TCRdb retains in-frame clones only, with some absent. The data contain a few hundred thousand clones, approximately 82% of them seen just once; the ten biggest clones take up 15%. The CDR3 has 13 residues. V dropped 6 bases and J dropped 6; count of bases not matched to a gene: 2. Germline CDR1 and CDR2: MNHEY and SVGAGI. The chain uses TRBV6-5 and TRBJ2-2, with 9 bases lining up with TRBD2. This sequence was found in a man aged 35-49 years who had recovered from COVID-19. Input material: PBMCs or T cells enriched from blood (not recorded which). CDR3 amino acids: CASRVAGAGELFF. The CDR3 region has the DNA TGTGCCAGCAGGGTAGCGGGAGCCGGGGAGCTGTTTTTT.